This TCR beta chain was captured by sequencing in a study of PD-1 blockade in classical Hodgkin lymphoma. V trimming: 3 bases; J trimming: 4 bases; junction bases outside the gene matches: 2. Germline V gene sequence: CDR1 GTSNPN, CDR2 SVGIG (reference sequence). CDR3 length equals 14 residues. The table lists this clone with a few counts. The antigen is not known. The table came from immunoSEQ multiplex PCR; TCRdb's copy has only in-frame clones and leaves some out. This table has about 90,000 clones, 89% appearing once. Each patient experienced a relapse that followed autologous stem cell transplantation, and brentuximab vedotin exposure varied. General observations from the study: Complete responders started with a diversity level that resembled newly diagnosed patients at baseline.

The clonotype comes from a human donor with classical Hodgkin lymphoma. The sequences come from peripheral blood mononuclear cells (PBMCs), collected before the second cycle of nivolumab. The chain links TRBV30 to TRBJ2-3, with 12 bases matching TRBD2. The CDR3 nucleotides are TGTGCCTGGAGGACTAGCGGGAGCTCAGATACGCAGTATTTT. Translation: CAWRTSGSSDTQYF. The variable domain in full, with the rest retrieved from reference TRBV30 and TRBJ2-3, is SQTIHQWPATLVQPVGSPLSLECTVEGTSNPNLYWYRQAAGRGLQLLFYSVGIGQISSEVPQNLSASRPQDRQFILSSKKLLLSDSGFYLCAWRTSGSSDTQYFGPGTRLTVL.